Reported below is one TCR beta chain. Its antigen is unknown. Some second doses came at about 4 weeks and others at about 12 weeks; these were pooled. Clones were sequenced by immunoSEQ multiplex PCR, and TCRdb holds only the in-frame ones, with some missing. This repertoire shows approximately 130,000 clones, approximately 86% found once; its top ten account for about 6%. This record belongs to a study of T cell responses to AZD1222 COVID-19 vaccine. The CDR3 consists of 16 residues. The germline CDR1 and CDR2 sequences are SGHNT and YYREEE (reference sequence). V was shortened by 0 bases and J by 0 bases, with 11 bases between the two germline ends. Points from the study as a whole: Spike-specific TCR depth and breadth grew after two AZD1222 doses.

The specimen comprised peripheral blood, sampled 28 days after the second AZD1222 dose. The TCR originated in an adult who received the AZD1222 COVID-19 vaccine. The chain uses TRBV5-4 and TRBJ2-3; D is ambiguous. CDR3 DNA: TGTGCCAGCAGCTTGGGGGCAGGTGTTAGCACAGATACGCAGTATTTT. This sequence encodes CASSLGAGVSTDTQYF.